This T cell receptor (beta chain) was sequenced for a study of metastatic and nonmetastatic thyroid tumors. Remarks on this clone: The antigen is undetermined.

All patients were treatment-naive before thyroid surgery. Findings and limits, study-wide: Significantly higher TCR beta diversity was reportedly seen in malignant thyroid tumors than benign nodules, in blood and tumor.

TCRdb re-called the PCR reads through MiXCR. Counted here are tens of thousands of clones, roughly 29% occurring once; the ten biggest clones make up about a sixth. This receptor was taken from a female donor with papillary thyroid cancer or a benign thyroid nodule (not recorded which). Some clones in this sample may be carry-over from other donors' samples. The source material was blood.

This chain's CDR3 is CASTRQAGGEQPQHF. The CDR3 nucleotides read TGTGCCAGCACTCGACAGGCTGGAGGGGAACAGCCCCAGCATTTT. The chain joins TRBV16 to TRBJ1-5; tentative D call: TRBD1 (6 bases). From germline, CDR1 is KGHSY and CDR2 FQNENV. CDR3 size: 15 residues. V was cut by 7 bases and J by 7 bases, with 20 bases left in between.